The 17 T cell receptor beta chains below come from one sample, sequenced in a study of T-cell reconstitution after alpha-beta-depleted transplantation in children. The TCRbeta library incorporated unique molecular identifiers. One entry per CDR3 protein, called by TCRdb with MiXCR from the PCR reads. The table shows a few hundred thousand distinct CDR3 sequences, with around 10% occurring only once. Here the sequenced sample was peripheral blood, taken 180 days after TCRalphabeta/CD19-depleted stem cell transplant. These receptors all stem from a male patient between 2 and 10 years old who had a stem cell transplant for chronic granulomatous disease, so the T cells may come from the graft donor.

This clonotype was counted ten times or more. This sequence joins TRBV20-1 and TRBJ2-5; TRBD2 matches at 7 bases. The CDR3 spans 14 residues. The V segment lost 4 bases and the J segment 1 base; nucleotides outside the gene matches: 6. The V gene's germline CDR1 is DFQATT and CDR2 SNEGSKA (reference sequence). The CDR3 DNA reads as TGCAGTGCTATCTCTAGCGGATCCCAAGAGACCCAGTACTTC. It translates to CSAISSGSQETQYF.

This clonotype was recorded a few times. The rearrangement links TRBV11-2 to TRBJ2-1; D is ambiguous. The CDR3 length is 18 residues. Germline V gene data show CDR1 as SGHAT and CDR2 as FQNNGV. V was clipped by 5 bases and J by 0 bases, with 20 bases between them. The CDR3 DNA follows: TGTGCCAGCAGCCCCCTGGGCGCACTCAGGACCTCCTACAATGAGCAGTTCTTC. Its translation: CASSPLGALRTSYNEQFF.

In this sample, this clonotype turned up a few times. The genes are TRBV12-5 and TRBJ2-1; 12 bases fit TRBD2. The germline gives CDR1 LGHNT, CDR2 FRNRAP. This CDR3 contains 17 residues. After removal of 5 bases from V and 8 bases from J, the junction contained 13 bases not matched to a gene. DNA of the CDR3: TGTGCTAGTGGTGATTACCAGACTAGCGGGAGTAGTGATGAGCAGTTCTTC. Its protein product is CASGDYQTSGSSDEQFF.

This clonotype was seen ten or more times. The rearrangement links TRBV9 to TRBJ2-7, with D perhaps given as TRBD1 or TRBD2 (5 bases each). The CDR3 length is 13 residues. Germline CDR1 is SGDLS and CDR2 is YYNGEE. Trimming took 4 bases from V and 3 from J, leaving 11 bases between them. CDR3 in DNA: TGTGCCAGCAGCCCCGGGACCAACTACGAGCAGTACTTC. It is translated as CASSPGTNYEQYF.

This clonotype was seen ten or more times. V usage is TRBV20-1 and J usage is TRBJ1-5, with D possibly being TRBD1 (6 bases). V lost 0 bases and J 6 bases, leaving 18 bases between the germline ends. CDR1 is DFQATT and CDR2 is SNEGSKA in the germline V gene (reference sequence). This CDR3 region has 16 residues. In nucleotides, the CDR3 is TGCAGTGCTAGAGATCCTGGGGCAGGGGCACGTCAGCCCCAGCATTTT. It is translated as CSARDPGAGARQPQHF.

V usage is TRBV19 and J usage is TRBJ1-1; D remains ambiguous. The CDR3 runs 12 residues. V dropped 3 bases and J dropped 0 bases, with 2 bases sitting between them. Germline V gene data show CDR1 as LNHDA and CDR2 as SQIVND (reference sequence). Written as DNA, the CDR3 is TGTGCCAGTAGTATCGTGAACACTGAAGCTTTCTTT. Translating gives CASSIVNTEAFF.

This clonotype was observed a few times. CDR3 region: CSALQETQYF. CDR3 coding DNA: TGCAGTGCGTTACAAGAGACCCAGTACTTC. The V and J genes are TRBV20-1 and TRBJ2-5; D remains ambiguous. Trimming took off 6 bases at V and 2 bases at J, with 4 bases between the two ends. The CDR3 loop spans 10 amino acids. Looked up from germline, CDR1 is DFQATT and CDR2 is SNEGSKA (reference sequence).

This clonotype was seen at least ten times. V and J are TRBV11-2 and TRBJ2-3; D may be TRBD1 or TRBD2 (5 bases each). The CDR3 totals 16 residues. Germline CDR1 SGHAT, CDR2 FQNNGV. Trimming cost V 5 bases and J 0 bases, with 15 bases left between them. The CDR3 sequence: CASSPHRGPSTDTQYF. CDR3 DNA: TGTGCCAGCAGCCCCCACCGGGGCCCTAGCACAGATACGCAGTATTTT.

This clonotype was seen at least ten times. V and J are TRBV5-1 and TRBJ2-7; 8 positions match TRBD1. The CDR3 has 15 residues. V was clipped by 4 bases and J by 0 bases; unmatched bases: 6. The germline V gene has CDR1 SGHRS and CDR2 YFSETQ. The CDR3 coding sequence is TGCGCCAGCAGCCTGGCGGGGACAGGCTCCTACGAGCAGTACTTC. It specifies CASSLAGTGSYEQYF.

This clonotype was seen just once. This sequence may be a read error, since a much larger clone differs from it by one base. The chain is built from TRBV10-3 and TRBJ1-5, with TRBD1 as a possible D gene (6 bases). Germline lookup yields CDR1 ENHRY and CDR2 SYGVKD. CDR3 length equals 15 residues. CDR3 loop: CTISEFGGSNQPQHF. The CDR3 nucleotides are TGTACCATCAGTGAGTTCGGGGGCAGCAATCAGCCCCAGCATTTT.

This clonotype was counted at least ten times. V is TRBV20-1 and J is TRBJ2-7, with 13 bases fitting TRBD2. After removal of 6 bases from V and 5 bases from J, the junction contained 7 bases not matched to a gene. Germline CDR1 is DFQATT and CDR2 is SNEGSKA (reference sequence). The CDR3 totals 14 residues. The CDR3 bases are TGCAGTGCGAAGGGACTAGCGGGGTGGGACGAGCAGTACTTC. Translating it yields CSAKGLAGWDEQYF.

This clonotype was seen repeatedly, ten times or more. The chain recombines TRBV7-3 with TRBJ2-5, with no clear D. The CDR3 is 13 residues long. Trimming stripped 5 bases from V and 5 bases from J, with 12 bases between. Germline values: CDR1 SGHTA, CDR2 FQGTGA. The CDR3 region has the DNA TGTGCCAGCAGCCGGTTTAGATCGGAGACCCAGTACTTC. This sequence encodes CASSRFRSETQYF.

This clonotype was counted a single time. A much more abundant neighbour one base away suggests this may be a read error. The V call is TRBV7-2, the J call TRBJ1-6, with D unclear. The length of the CDR3 is 15 residues. The germline CDR1 and CDR2 sequences are SGHTA and FQGNSA. Written as DNA, the CDR3 is TGTGCCAGCAGCTTCGACTCCTCGGGGAATTCACACCTCCACTTT. It is translated as CASSFDSSGNSHLHF.

Many counts were recorded for this clonotype. The V gene is TRBV28, the J gene TRBJ1-3, with TRBD1 as a possible D gene (6 bases). Trimming shortened V by 1 base and J by 3 bases, and 10 bases separated the two germline ends. CDR1 and CDR2 (germline): MDHEN, SYDVKM. The CDR3 loop spans 15 amino acids. The CDR3 reads CASSLYLTGGNTIYF. The CDR3, as DNA: TGTGCCAGCAGTTTATACCTGACAGGTGGAAACACCATATATTTT.

This clonotype was seen repeatedly, ten times or more. This sequence joins TRBV12-3 or TRBV12-4 and TRBJ2-2; no clear D gene. The V end was cut by 0 bases, the J end by 3 bases, with 8 bases between. The CDR3 extends over 15 amino acids. CDR3 nucleotides: TGTGCCAGCAGTTTAGCGGTTGGGGACACCGGGGAGCTGTTTTTT. Translation: CASSLAVGDTGELFF.

This clonotype was counted at least ten times. J is TRBJ2-3 and V is TRBV5-5; the match to TRBD2 covers 8 bases. The germline V gene has CDR1 SGHKS and CDR2 YYEKEE (reference sequence). This CDR3 has 16 amino acids. V lost 3 bases, J lost 6 bases, and 12 bases stayed unmatched. CDR3 sequence reads: CASSSPRVSGKDTQYF. DNA of the CDR3: TGTGCCAGCAGCTCTCCACGGGTTAGCGGGAAGGATACGCAGTATTTT.

This clonotype was detected ten times or more. The chain is built from TRBV5-1 and TRBJ1-4; 8 bases map to TRBD1. V shed 2 bases, J shed 6 bases, and the junction held 3 bases outside the gene matches. The CDR3 sequence is 14 residues long. Germline V gives CDR1 SGHRS, CDR2 YFSETQ. CDR3 DNA: TGCGCCAGCAGCTTCGCGGGACAGGATGAAAAACTGTTTTTT. Translating gives CASSFAGQDEKLFF.